The next 24 T cell receptor beta chains were all read from a single sample in a study of vaccination and CD4 T cells after COVID-19. Sequencing of the DNA from cultured CD4+ T cells was carried out with the Oncomine TCR Beta short-read assay. TCRdb independently ran MiXCR on the PCR reads; one entry per CDR3 protein. This table has some 16,000 distinct CDR3 sequences, around 75% appearing once. The treatment denotes: roughly 11-day PBMC culture with coronavirus spike peptide pools or control peptides (ViraFEST assay). Antigens for these TCRs are unknown. Specimen: CD4+ T cells from blood, cultured in vitro, collected after SARS-CoV-2 vaccination. Every receptor here comes from a human donor who received a COVID-19 vaccine.

The chain carries TRBV6-1 and TRBJ2-2, with 7 positions matching TRBD1. CDR1 is MNHNS and CDR2 is SASEGT in the germline V gene. After removal of 6 bases from V and 5 bases from J, the junction contained 9 bases not matched to a gene. The CDR3 covers 15 residues. This CDR3 is CASRELGGRTGELFF. For the CDR3, the DNA is TGTGCCAGCAGAGAGTTAGGGGGCCGGACCGGGGAGCTGTTTTTT.

CDR3 bases: TGTGCCACCAGTGCACAGGGAAGGACCGGGGAGCTGTTTTTT. It yields the protein CATSAQGRTGELFF. The rearrangement uses TRBV24-1 and TRBJ2-2; tentative D call: TRBD1 (6 bases). Germline CDR1 KGHDR, CDR2 SFDVKD. The length of the CDR3 is 14 residues. Trimming removed 5 bases at V and 5 bases at J, with 11 bases between.

The chain uses TRBV6-5 and TRBJ1-2, with D perhaps TRBD1 (6 bases). V lost 0 bases, J lost 7 bases, and 24 bases lay in between. This CDR3 is 18 amino acids long. Looked up from germline, CDR1 is MNHEY and CDR2 is SVGAGI. CDR3 bases: TGTGCCAGCAGTTACTCGCTAATTGGACAGCGGGAGCTTAGTGGCTACACCTTC. Its protein is CASSYSLIGQRELSGYTF.

This clonotype came up a few times. The chain links TRBV4-2 to TRBJ1-1; D ambiguous. The CDR3 sequence is 14 residues long. Germline CDR1 is LGHNA and CDR2 is YNFKEQ. Trimming cost V 0 bases and J 5 bases, with 10 bases left between them. The CDR3 spells CASSQDRMSTEAFF. The CDR3 region has the DNA TGTGCCAGCAGCCAAGACAGGATGAGTACTGAAGCTTTCTTT.

By frequency in the sample, this clonotype is medium-sized (0.01 to 0.1%). V is TRBV20-1 and J is TRBJ2-5; D may be TRBD2 (6 bases). Germline V CDR1 and CDR2: DFQATT, SNEGSKA (reference sequence). This CDR3 contains 14 residues. The CDR3 DNA is TGCAGCAAAAGGGACTGGAGGTCGGAGGAGACCCAGTACTTC. Translation: CSKRDWRSEETQYF.

The CDR3 DNA reads TGTGCCAGTAGTACCCCGGGGGACCACCGGCCCCAGCATTTT. Its translation is CASSTPGDHRPQHF. The chain couples TRBV19 to TRBJ1-5, with D perhaps TRBD1 (5 bases). CDR1 is LNHDA and CDR2 is SQIVND in the germline V gene (reference sequence). The germline V and J ends were trimmed by 4 bases and 9 bases, with 16 bases remaining between them. This CDR3 comprises 14 residues.

The chain combines TRBV7-9 with TRBJ1-2, with D possibly being TRBD1 (5 bases). CDR1 and CDR2 (germline): SEHNR, FQNEAQ (reference sequence). Deletions cut 1 base from V and 3 bases from J, with 12 bases between. The CDR3 is 15 residues long. The CDR3 loop reads CASSLGQGRYYGYTF. As DNA, the CDR3 is TGTGCCAGCAGCTTAGGGCAGGGTCGGTACTATGGCTACACCTTC.

The chain has TRBV30 and TRBJ2-3; the D call may be TRBD1 or TRBD2 (5 bases each). Trimming pared 7 bases from V and 2 bases from J, leaving 22 bases between. CDR1 GTSNPN and CDR2 SVGIG come from the germline V gene (reference sequence). The CDR3 is made up of 16 amino acids. CDR3 sequence reads: CASNQGLVASTDTQYF. CDR3 DNA sequence: TGTGCCTCAAACCAGGGCCTTGTAGCGTCCACAGATACGCAGTATTTT.

The V call is TRBV6-1, the J call TRBJ1-1; 9 bases line up with TRBD1. The CDR3 has 14 amino acids. The V gene's germline CDR1 is MNHNS and CDR2 SASEGT. V dropped 6 bases and J dropped 5; count of bases not matched to a gene: 7. This CDR3 is CASRFGDRDTEAFF. Written as DNA, the CDR3 is TGTGCCAGCAGGTTTGGGGACAGGGATACTGAAGCTTTCTTT.

This chain uses TRBV20-1 with TRBJ2-5, with 10 bases that match TRBD2. V lost 6 bases and J lost 5; bases outside the gene matches: 12. The germline V gene encodes CDR1 DFQATT and CDR2 SNEGSKA (reference sequence). The length of the CDR3 is 15 residues. CDR3 in amino acids: CSAETGSGGGETQYF. The CDR3 DNA follows: TGCAGTGCGGAGACGGGAAGCGGGGGGGGTGAGACCCAGTACTTC.

V and J are TRBV19 and TRBJ1-6; 8 nucleotides match TRBD1. The CDR3 sequence is 13 residues long. The V gene's germline CDR1 is LNHDA and CDR2 SQIVND (reference sequence). The ends lost 7 bases at V and 10 bases at J; junction bases unmatched: 6. The CDR3 DNA sequence: TGTGCCAGTAAGCAGGGGGCCCACTCACCCCTCCACTTT. This gives the protein CASKQGAHSPLHF.

The rearrangement joins TRBV20-1 to TRBJ2-7, with D possibly called TRBD1 or TRBD2 (5 bases each). Trimming removed 6 bases at V and 3 bases at J, with 18 bases between. The CDR3 is 14 amino acids. CDR1 and CDR2 from the germline V gene are DFQATT and SNEGSKA (reference sequence). CDR3 nucleotide sequence: TGCAGTGCACACAAACCGGGGCCTTTCTACGAGCAGTACTTC. It translates to CSAHKPGPFYEQYF.

The chain is built from TRBV19 and TRBJ1-3, with a weak D call TRBD1 (5 bases). The length of the CDR3 is 14 residues. Germline V lookup: CDR1 LNHDA, CDR2 SQIVND (reference sequence). The V and J ends lost 10 bases and 3 bases respectively, with 16 bases between them. This CDR3 reads CATRTVGVGNTIYF. The DNA for the CDR3 is TGTGCCACCAGGACCGTGGGGGTTGGAAACACCATATATTTT.

The genes are TRBV6-5 and TRBJ2-1; 12 bases fit TRBD2. Trimming at V came to 4 bases and at J to 8 bases, leaving 9 bases not matched to a gene. This CDR3 region has 16 residues. The germline CDR1 and CDR2 sequences are MNHEY and SVGAGI. DNA of the CDR3: TGTGCCAGCAGTTCCCAACTAGCGGGGGGTCTCGATGAGCAGTTCTTC. It specifies CASSSQLAGGLDEQFF.

Here the CDR3 DNA reads TGTGCCAGCAGTATACAGGGATACGAGCAGTACTTC. Its translation: CASSIQGYEQYF. V and J are TRBV2 and TRBJ2-7; perhaps TRBD1 as D (6 bases). Germline-derived CDR1 and CDR2 are SNHLY and FYNNEI. Trimming removed 5 bases at V and 4 bases at J, with 9 bases between. CDR3 length: 12 amino acids.

The chain combines TRBV10-3 with TRBJ2-7; no clear D gene. V lost 4 bases to trimming and J lost 2 bases, with 12 bases between them. The CDR3 extends over 14 amino acids. The germline gives CDR1 ENHRY, CDR2 SYGVKD. CDR3 sequence reads: CAISATAGAYEQYF. In DNA form, the CDR3 reads TGTGCCATCAGTGCTACCGCTGGGGCCTACGAGCAGTACTTC.

V usage is TRBV28 and J usage is TRBJ2-1; D uncertain. Germline CDR1 is MDHEN and CDR2 is SYDVKM. This CDR3 comprises 12 residues. Between the trimmed V and J ends, which lost 6 bases and 9 bases, there was a span of 12 bases. The CDR3 spells CASSSNWSEQFF. The CDR3 nucleotides are TGTGCCAGCAGCTCAAATTGGAGTGAGCAGTTCTTC. The complete variable domain, with remaining parts taken from reference TRBV28 and TRBJ2-1, reads DVKVTQSSRYLVKRTGEKVFLECVQDMDHENMFWYRQDPGLGLRLIYFSYDVKMKEKGDIPEGYSVSREKKERFSLILESASTNQTSMYLCASSSNWSEQFFGPGTRLTVL.

CDR3 coding DNA: TGTGCCAGCAGCCCCACCCTAGGAGATAGCACAGATACGCAGTATTTT. Its translation: CASSPTLGDSTDTQYF. J is TRBJ2-3 and V is TRBV7-8, with no clear D. The germline V and J ends were trimmed by 5 bases and 0 bases, with 15 bases remaining between them. This CDR3 is built from 16 residues. The germline V gene has CDR1 SGHVS and CDR2 FQNEAQ.

A few counts support this clonotype. This rearrangement joins TRBV19 to TRBJ1-5; maybe TRBD1 (5 bases). The CDR3 is 16 amino acids. In germline, CDR1 is LNHDA, CDR2 SQIVND (reference sequence). Trimming cost V 3 bases and J 9 bases, with 21 bases left between them. The CDR3 region is CASSIGANTPNSPQHF. CDR3 nucleotides: TGTGCCAGTAGTATCGGGGCTAATACCCCCAATTCGCCCCAGCATTTT. The variable domain in full, completed from reference TRBV19 and TRBJ1-5, reads DGGITQSPKYLFRKEGQNVTLSCEQNLNHDAMYWYRQDPGQGLRLIYYSQIVNDFQKGDIAEGYSVSREKKESFPLTVTSAQKNPTAFYLCASSIGANTPNSPQHFGDGTRLSIL.

There are a few counts of this clonotype. The chain employs TRBV7-2 and TRBJ1-1; D gene ambiguous. V was pared by 5 bases and J by 0 bases, with 7 bases between. This CDR3 contains 13 residues. CDR1 is SGHTA, CDR2 FQGNSA, per germline. The DNA of the CDR3 is TGTGCCAGCAGCCTCCAGGTGAACACTGAAGCTTTCTTT. Residues: CASSLQVNTEAFF. Together with reference TRBV7-2 and TRBJ1-1, the CDR3 gives the full variable domain: GAGVSQSPSNKVTEKGKDVELRCDPISGHTALYWYRQSLGQGLEFLIYFQGNSAPDKSGLPSDRFSAERTGGSVSTLTIQRTQQEDSAVYLCASSLQVNTEAFFGQGTRLTVV.

This rearrangement joins TRBV6-5 to TRBJ1-1; D perhaps matches TRBD1 (5 bases). V lost 4 bases and J 11 bases, leaving 20 bases between the germline ends. CDR1 is MNHEY, CDR2 SVGAGI, per germline. This CDR3 is 14 amino acids long. The CDR3 region is CASSSDTRRWGAFF. DNA for the CDR3: TGTGCCAGCAGTTCCGACACAAGAAGGTGGGGCGCTTTCTTT.

DNA of the CDR3: TGTGCCAGCAGCTTGGCCCCCTACGAGCAGTACTTC. Amino acids: CASSLAPYEQYF. V and J are TRBV5-4 and TRBJ2-7; D uncertain. The V end lost 0 bases, the J end lost 2 bases, and 3 bases lay between the germline ends. The CDR3 covers 12 residues. Germline CDR1 is SGHNT and CDR2 is YYREEE (reference sequence).

The gene calls are TRBV15 and TRBJ2-3; 9 bases align to TRBD2. The germline CDR1 and CDR2 sequences are LNHNV and YYDKDF (reference sequence). CDR3 length: 15 residues. V lost 6 bases, J lost 7 bases, and 11 bases stayed unmatched. Written as DNA, the CDR3 is TGTGCCACCAGAACCTTGGCGGGGGGGCCAAATACGCAGTATTTT. This encodes CATRTLAGGPNTQYF. Full variable domain (remainder filled in from reference TRBV15 and TRBJ2-3): DAMVIQNPRYQVTQFGKPVTLSCSQTLNHNVMYWYQQKSSQAPKLLFHYYDKDFNNEADTPDNFQSRRPNTSFCFLDIRSPGLGDTAMYLCATRTLAGGPNTQYFGPGTRLTVL.

The chain recombines TRBV10-3 with TRBJ1-6; D ambiguous. CDR3 length: 14 residues. The ends were cut back, 2 bases at V and 6 bases at J, with 8 bases in the middle. Germline V lookup: CDR1 ENHRY, CDR2 SYGVKD. CDR3 in DNA: TGTGCCATCAGTGAGAGGGATACTAATTCACCCCTCCACTTT. Amino acids: CAISERDTNSPLHF.